The clone carrying this T cell receptor (beta chain) was observed a handful of times. The target antigen is unknown. The sample comes from a study of beta chain features in type 1 diabetes. Overall study: All of the samples together had 107,917,701 sorted cells examined. General study findings and limits: Naive, central memory and regulatory TCRB repertoires appeared more similar among patients than healthy donors. TCRB CDR3 length was moderately but significantly reduced in all four CD4+ subsets of Type 1 diabetes patients.

The germline gives CDR1 LNHDA, CDR2 SQIVND (reference sequence). Trimming took 5 bases from V and 8 from J, leaving 13 bases between them. The CDR3 loop spans 14 amino acids. The sequenced template was cDNA made from the entire isolated RNA. The table came from immunoSEQ multiplex PCR; TCRdb's copy has only in-frame clones and leaves some out. The sample shows around 250,000 clones, around 14% of them seen only once. Sample: naive CD4+ T cells from blood. The chain is built from TRBV19 and TRBJ1-6; tentatively, D is TRBD1 (6 bases). The source is a woman in her forties in good health. CDR3 sequence (DNA): TGTGCCAGTAGTGCAGCGGCAGGGGATTCACCCCTCCACTTT. It translates to CASSAAAGDSPLHF.